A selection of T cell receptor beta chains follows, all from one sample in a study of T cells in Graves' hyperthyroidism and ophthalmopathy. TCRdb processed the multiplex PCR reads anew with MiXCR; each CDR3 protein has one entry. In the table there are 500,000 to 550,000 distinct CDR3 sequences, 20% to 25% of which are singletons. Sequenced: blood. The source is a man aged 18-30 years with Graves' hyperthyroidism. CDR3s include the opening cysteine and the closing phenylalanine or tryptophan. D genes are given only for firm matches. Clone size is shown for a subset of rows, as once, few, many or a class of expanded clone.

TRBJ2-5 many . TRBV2 TGTGCCAGCAGTGGGCAGGGCCCAGAGACCCAGTACTTC CASSGQGPETQYF
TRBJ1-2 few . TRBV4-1 TGCGCCAGCAGCCAAGCACAAGGGGCGGACTATGGCTACACCTTC CASSQAQGADYGYTF
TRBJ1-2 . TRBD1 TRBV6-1 TGTGCCAGCAGACCGGGACAGAGGACTAACTATGGCTACACCTTC CASRPGQRTNYGYTF
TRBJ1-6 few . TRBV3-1 TGTGCCAGCAGCCAAGCGGGACACTCCTATAATTCACCCCTCCACTTT CASSQAGHSYNSPLHF
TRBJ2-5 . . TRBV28 TGTGCCAGCAGTAACCAGTATCAAGAGACCCAGTACTTC CASSNQYQETQYF
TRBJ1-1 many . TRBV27 TGTGCCAGCAGCCCTACGCCGGGGCGAGAAGCTTTCTTT CASSPTPGREAFF
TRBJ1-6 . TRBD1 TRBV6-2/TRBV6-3 TGTGCCAGCACCGTAGGACAGGAGGGGACACCCCTCCACTTT CASTVGQEGTPLHF
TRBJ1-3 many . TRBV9 TGTGCCAGCAGCGTGGGACCGAACTCTGGAAACACCATATATTTT CASSVGPNSGNTIYF
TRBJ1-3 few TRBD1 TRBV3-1 TGTGCCAGCAGCCTCGGGACAGGGGGCCTGAACACCATATATTTT CASSLGTGGLNTIYF
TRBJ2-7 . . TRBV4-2 TGTGCCAGCAGCTCCCAGGGTACCGGGTCCTACGAGCAGTACTTC CASSSQGTGSYEQYF
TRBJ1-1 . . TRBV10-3 TGTGCCACCAAGCCCTGGGAGACCTTAAACACTGAAGCTTTCTTT CATKPWETLNTEAFF
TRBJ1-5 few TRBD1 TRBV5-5 TGTGCCAGCAGCCTGGCAGGGACAGGGATTCAGCCCCAGCATTTT CASSLAGTGIQPQHF
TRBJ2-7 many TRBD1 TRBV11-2 TGTGCCAGCAGCACCGACAGGGGGCCCCTTTCCGAGCAGTACTTC CASSTDRGPLSEQYF
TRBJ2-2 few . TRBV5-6 TGTGCCAGCAGCTTGTATGGCGGACAGATCACCGGGGAGCTGTTTTTT CASSLYGGQITGELFF
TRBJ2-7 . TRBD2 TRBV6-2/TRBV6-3 TGTGCCAGCAGTTACCCCCCCCGCGGGAGAGCCTACGAGCAGTACTTC CASSYPPRGRAYEQYF
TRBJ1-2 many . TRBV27 TGTGCCAGTTGGGGTCGTTTTGGCTACACCTTC CASWGRFGYTF
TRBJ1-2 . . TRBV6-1 TGTGCCAGCACTGGCTACACCTTC CASTGYTF
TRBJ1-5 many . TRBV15 TGTGCCACCAGCATGGACACCGGTCAGCCCCAGCATTTT CATSMDTGQPQHF
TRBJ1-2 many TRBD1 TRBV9 TGTGCCAGCAGCGCAGGGGGCAGATCTAACTATGGCTACACCTTC CASSAGGRSNYGYTF
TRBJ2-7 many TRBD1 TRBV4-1 TGCGCCAGCAGCCCGGGACAGTCGGGCTACGAGCAGTACTTC CASSPGQSGYEQYF
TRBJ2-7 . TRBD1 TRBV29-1 TGCAGCGTGGCCGGGACAGACTCCTACGAGCAGTACTTC CSVAGTDSYEQYF
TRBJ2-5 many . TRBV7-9 TGTGCCAGCAGCTTGCAATCGGGGGAGAGGGAGACCCAGTACTTC CASSLQSGERETQYF